Following are 13 T cell receptor beta chains from one sample sequenced in a study of early T cells in non-severe SARS-CoV-2 infection. Via MiXCR, TCRdb re-called the 5' RACE reads, giving one row per CDR3 protein. Of roughly 50,000 distinct CDR3 sequences in the sample, over 7.5% were seen once. Sequenced material: whole blood. The receptors here all came from an adult who was a healthcare worker with PCR-confirmed SARS-CoV-2 infection or an uninfected control (not recorded which).

This clonotype was counted only a few times. The rearrangement joins TRBV29-1 to TRBJ2-2, with 8 bases that match TRBD1. This CDR3 spans 15 amino acids. Germline assignment: CDR1 SQVTM and CDR2 ANQGSEA. V shed 5 bases, J shed 3 bases, and the junction held 8 bases outside the gene matches. CDR3 DNA: TGCAGCGTTTCGACCGACAGGGGTTACACCGGGGAGCTGTTTTTT. Its translation: CSVSTDRGYTGELFF.

Many counts were recorded for this clonotype. For the CDR3, the DNA is TGTGCCAGCAGGATACAGGGGGCTAAGAATGAGCAGTACTTC. Its translation: CASRIQGAKNEQYF. The genes are TRBV6-5 and TRBJ2-7, with 9 bases fitting TRBD1. CDR3 length: 14 residues. Trimming cost V 6 bases and J 7 bases; bases outside gene matches: 10. The germline V gene encodes CDR1 MNHEY and CDR2 SVGAGI.

The rearrangement joins TRBV7-8 to TRBJ2-6, with D unresolved. The CDR3 has 15 amino acids. Trimming stripped 7 bases from V and 0 bases from J, with 10 bases between. Germline values: CDR1 SGHVS, CDR2 FQNEAQ. The CDR3 coding sequence is TGTGCCAGCAACCTACCCGTCTCTGGGGCCAACGTCCTGACTTTC. Residues: CASNLPVSGANVLTF.

With respect to this clonotype: At one end, the junction sequence differs from germline, possibly due to a read error. J is TRBJ2-7 and V is TRBV29-1; 8 bases match TRBD1. The germline CDR1 and CDR2 sequences are SQVTM and ANQGSEA. This CDR3 region has 14 residues. Here the CDR3 reads CSVEEGRGLNEQYF. CDR3 DNA sequence: TGCAGCGTAGAAGAGGGCAGGGGGCTCAACGAGCAGTACTTC.

This clonotype has a handful of counts. The chain uses TRBV20-1 and TRBJ2-1; D tentatively reads TRBD1 or TRBD2 (5 bases each). This CDR3 is 13 amino acids long. The ends were cut back, 4 bases at V and 2 bases at J, with 9 bases in the middle. Looked up from germline, CDR1 is DFQATT and CDR2 is SNEGSKA (reference sequence). The CDR3 spells CSANGAAYNEQFF. The DNA of the CDR3 is TGCAGTGCTAACGGGGCAGCCTACAATGAGCAGTTCTTC.

This clonotype has at least ten counts. The chain carries TRBV2 and TRBJ2-3; D possibly corresponds to TRBD2 (6 bases). CDR1 and CDR2 from the germline V gene are SNHLY and FYNNEI. The germline V and J ends were trimmed by 0 bases and 5 bases, with 15 bases remaining between them. CDR3 length: 16 residues. The CDR3 nucleotides read TGTGCCAGCAGTGAAGCTCAGGGACTGTCAGGAGATACGCAGTATTTT. Protein product: CASSEAQGLSGDTQYF. Looking up the rest from reference TRBV2 and TRBJ2-3 gives the full variable domain: EPEVTQTPSHQVTQMGQEVILRCVPISNHLYFYWYRQILGQKVEFLVSFYNNEISEKSEIFDDQFSVERPDGSNFTLKIRSTKLEDSAMYFCASSEAQGLSGDTQYFGPGTRLTVL.

V is TRBV7-6 and J is TRBJ1-6; 8 bases fit TRBD1. The germline CDR1 and CDR2 sequences are SGHVS and FNYEAQ. J was trimmed by 7 bases and V by 5 bases; bases with no gene match: 7. The CDR3 loop spans 15 amino acids. The chain's CDR3 is CASSPGQGLNSPLHF. CDR3 nucleotides: TGTGCCAGCAGCCCAGGACAGGGATTGAATTCACCCCTCCACTTT.

The chain has TRBV6-5 and TRBJ2-1, with 11 bases identical to TRBD2. CDR1 and CDR2 (germline): MNHEY, SVGAGI. V lost 1 base and J lost 9; bases outside the gene matches: 2. The CDR3 covers 14 residues. The CDR3 DNA reads as TGTGCCAGCAGTTACTTAGCGGGGGGGCGTGAGCAGTTCTTC. Translated, it gives CASSYLAGGREQFF.

In this sample, this clonotype turned up many times. The rearrangement links TRBV12-3 or TRBV12-4 to TRBJ1-6; D remains unclear. This CDR3 comprises 14 residues. Trimming took 5 bases from V and 10 from J, leaving 15 bases between them. The CDR3 DNA is TGTGCCAGCAGTCAAGCCCGGGCGAACTCACCCCTCCACTTT. As protein: CASSQARANSPLHF.

The chain couples TRBV20-1 to TRBJ2-7; perhaps TRBD1 as D (6 bases). The CDR3 loop spans 13 amino acids. The V end was cut by 3 bases, the J end by 9 bases, with 18 bases between. Germline CDR1 DFQATT, CDR2 SNEGSKA (reference sequence). The CDR3 sequence is CSARGASTVGQYF. In nucleotides, the CDR3 is TGCAGTGCTAGGGGGGCGTCGACGGTTGGGCAGTACTTC.

This clonotype was observed a few times. The CDR3 is CASSQTGTGVYEQYF. The CDR3 DNA reads as TGCGCCAGCAGCCAGACCGGGACAGGGGTCTACGAGCAGTACTTC. The chain uses TRBV4-3 and TRBJ2-7; TRBD1 aligns across 10 bases. The CDR3 length is 15 residues. The trim removed 3 bases at V and 3 bases at J, leaving 5 bases unmatched. The V gene's germline CDR1 is LGHNA and CDR2 YSLEER.

The sample holds a few counts of this clonotype. V and J are TRBV20-1 and TRBJ2-1; TRBD2 matches at 8 bases. The CDR3 totals 14 residues. V shed 6 bases, J shed 2 bases, and the junction held 6 bases outside the gene matches. Germline assignment: CDR1 DFQATT and CDR2 SNEGSKA (reference sequence). CDR3 in amino acids: CSALSGGAYNEQFF. The CDR3 DNA is TGCAGTGCCCTGAGCGGGGGCGCCTACAATGAGCAGTTCTTC.

This clonotype was observed many times. This chain uses TRBV7-6 with TRBJ2-5; no clear D gene. Germline V CDR1 and CDR2: SGHVS, FNYEAQ. CDR3 length: 14 residues. Trimming shortened V by 4 bases and J by 0 bases, and 9 bases separated the two germline ends. CDR3: CASSSTQYQETQYF. The DNA of the CDR3 is TGTGCCAGCAGCTCGACTCAGTACCAAGAGACCCAGTACTTC.